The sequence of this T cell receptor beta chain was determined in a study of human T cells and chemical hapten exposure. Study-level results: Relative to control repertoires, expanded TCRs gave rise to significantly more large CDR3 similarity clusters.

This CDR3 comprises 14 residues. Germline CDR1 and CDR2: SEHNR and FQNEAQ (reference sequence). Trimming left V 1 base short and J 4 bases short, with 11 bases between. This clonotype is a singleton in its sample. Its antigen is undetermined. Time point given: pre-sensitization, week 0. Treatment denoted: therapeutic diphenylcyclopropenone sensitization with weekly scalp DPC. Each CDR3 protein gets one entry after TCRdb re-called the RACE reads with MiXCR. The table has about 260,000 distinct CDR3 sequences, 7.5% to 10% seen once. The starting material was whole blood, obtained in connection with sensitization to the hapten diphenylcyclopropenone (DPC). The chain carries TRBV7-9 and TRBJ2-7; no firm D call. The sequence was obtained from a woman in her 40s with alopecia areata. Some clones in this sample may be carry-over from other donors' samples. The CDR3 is CASSLGQERYEQYF. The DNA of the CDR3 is TGTGCCAGCAGCTTAGGGCAGGAGAGATACGAGCAGTACTTC.